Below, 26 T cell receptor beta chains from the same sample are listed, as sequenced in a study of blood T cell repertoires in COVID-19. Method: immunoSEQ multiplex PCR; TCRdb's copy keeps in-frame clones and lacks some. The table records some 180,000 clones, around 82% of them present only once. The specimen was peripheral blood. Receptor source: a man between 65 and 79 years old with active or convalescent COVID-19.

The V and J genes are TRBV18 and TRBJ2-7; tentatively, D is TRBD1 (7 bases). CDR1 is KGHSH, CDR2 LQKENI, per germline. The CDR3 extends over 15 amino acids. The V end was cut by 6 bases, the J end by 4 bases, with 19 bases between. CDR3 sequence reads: CASSTTSRGDYEQYF. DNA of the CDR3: TGTGCCAGCTCTACTACTAGCAGGGGGGATTACGAGCAGTACTTC.

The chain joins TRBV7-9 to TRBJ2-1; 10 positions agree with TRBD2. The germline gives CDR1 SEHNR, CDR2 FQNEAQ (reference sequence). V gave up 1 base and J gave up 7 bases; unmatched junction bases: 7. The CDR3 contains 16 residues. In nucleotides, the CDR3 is TGTGCCAGCAGCTTAGGGCGACTAGCGGGTTCAAATGAGCAGTTCTTC. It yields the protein CASSLGRLAGSNEQFF. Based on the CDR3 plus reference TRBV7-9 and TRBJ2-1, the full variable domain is DTGVSQNPRHKITKRGQNVTFRCDPISEHNRLYWYRQTLGQGPEFLTYFQNEAQLEKSRLLSDRFSAERPKGSFSTLEIQRTEQGDSAMYLCASSLGRLAGSNEQFFGPGTRLTVL.

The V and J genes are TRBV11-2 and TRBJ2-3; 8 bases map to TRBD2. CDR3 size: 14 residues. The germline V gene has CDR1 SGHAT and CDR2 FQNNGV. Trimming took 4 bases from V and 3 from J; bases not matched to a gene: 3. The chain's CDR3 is CASSYTSGTDTQYF. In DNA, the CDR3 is TGTGCCAGCAGCTACACTAGCGGAACAGATACGCAGTATTTT.

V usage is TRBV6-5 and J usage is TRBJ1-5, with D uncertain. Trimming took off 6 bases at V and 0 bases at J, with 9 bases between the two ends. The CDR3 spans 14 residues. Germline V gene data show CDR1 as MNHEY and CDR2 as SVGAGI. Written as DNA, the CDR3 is TGTGCCAGCAGCGGGAGGGATAGCAATCAGCCCCAGCATTTT. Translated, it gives CASSGRDSNQPQHF.

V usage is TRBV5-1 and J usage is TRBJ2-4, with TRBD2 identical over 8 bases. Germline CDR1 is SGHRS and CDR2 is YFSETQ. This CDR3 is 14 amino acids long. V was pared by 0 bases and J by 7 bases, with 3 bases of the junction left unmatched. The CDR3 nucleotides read TGCGCCAGCAGCTTGGATAGCGGGGTTAACATTCAGTACTTC. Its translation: CASSLDSGVNIQYF.

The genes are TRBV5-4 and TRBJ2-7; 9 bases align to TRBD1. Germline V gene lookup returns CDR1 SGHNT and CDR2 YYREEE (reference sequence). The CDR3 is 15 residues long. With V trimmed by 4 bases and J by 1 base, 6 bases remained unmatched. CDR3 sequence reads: CASSPRQGVSYEQYF. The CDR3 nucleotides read TGTGCCAGCAGCCCGCGACAGGGGGTTTCCTACGAGCAGTACTTC.

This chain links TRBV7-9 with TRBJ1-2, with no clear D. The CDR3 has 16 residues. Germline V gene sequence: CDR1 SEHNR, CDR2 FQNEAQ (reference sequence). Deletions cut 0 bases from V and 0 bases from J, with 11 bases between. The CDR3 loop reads CASSLAWAATNYGYTF. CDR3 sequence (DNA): TGTGCCAGCAGCTTAGCGTGGGCAGCTACTAACTATGGCTACACCTTC.

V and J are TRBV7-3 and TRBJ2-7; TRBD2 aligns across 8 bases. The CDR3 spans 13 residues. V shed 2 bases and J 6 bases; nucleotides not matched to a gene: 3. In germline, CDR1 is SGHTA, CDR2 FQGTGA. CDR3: CASSLAGGREQYF. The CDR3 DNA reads TGTGCCAGCAGCTTAGCGGGGGGCCGCGAGCAGTACTTC.

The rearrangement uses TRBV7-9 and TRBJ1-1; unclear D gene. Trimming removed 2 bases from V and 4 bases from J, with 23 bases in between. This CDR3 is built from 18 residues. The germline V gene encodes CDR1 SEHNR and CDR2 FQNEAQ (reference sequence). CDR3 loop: CASSLWWHPTLQTTEAFF. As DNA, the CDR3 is TGTGCCAGCAGCTTATGGTGGCACCCTACTTTACAGACCACTGAAGCTTTCTTT.

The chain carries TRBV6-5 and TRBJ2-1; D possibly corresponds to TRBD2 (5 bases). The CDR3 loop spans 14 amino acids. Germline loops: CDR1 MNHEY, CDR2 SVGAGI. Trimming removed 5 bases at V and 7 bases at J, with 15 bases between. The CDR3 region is CASSPRERRNEQFF. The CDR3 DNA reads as TGTGCCAGCAGTCCTAGGGAGCGTAGAAATGAGCAGTTCTTC.

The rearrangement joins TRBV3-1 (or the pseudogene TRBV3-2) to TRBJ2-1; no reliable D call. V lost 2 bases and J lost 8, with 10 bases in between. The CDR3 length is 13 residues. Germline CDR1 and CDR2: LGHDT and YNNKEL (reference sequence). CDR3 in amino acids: CASSQSPPYEQFF. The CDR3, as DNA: TGTGCCAGCAGCCAAAGCCCTCCTTATGAGCAGTTCTTC.

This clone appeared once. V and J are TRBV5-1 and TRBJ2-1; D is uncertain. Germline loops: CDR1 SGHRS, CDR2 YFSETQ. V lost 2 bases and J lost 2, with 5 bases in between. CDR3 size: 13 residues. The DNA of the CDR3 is TGCGCCAGCAGCTTCCATCCCTACAATGAGCAGTTCTTC. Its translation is CASSFHPYNEQFF.

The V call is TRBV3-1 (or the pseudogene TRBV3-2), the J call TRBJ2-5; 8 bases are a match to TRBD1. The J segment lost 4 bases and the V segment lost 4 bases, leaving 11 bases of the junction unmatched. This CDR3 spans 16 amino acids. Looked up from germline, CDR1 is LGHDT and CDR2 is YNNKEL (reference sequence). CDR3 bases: TGTGCCAGCAGCCCAGGACAGGGTGAGGGAGGAGAGACCCAGTACTTC. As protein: CASSPGQGEGGETQYF.

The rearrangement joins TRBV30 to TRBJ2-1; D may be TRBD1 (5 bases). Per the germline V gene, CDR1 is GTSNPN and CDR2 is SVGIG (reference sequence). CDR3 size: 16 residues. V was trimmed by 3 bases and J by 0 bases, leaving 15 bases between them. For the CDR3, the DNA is TGTGCCTGGAGGACTGTTACAGGTTACTCCTACAATGAGCAGTTCTTC. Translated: CAWRTVTGYSYNEQFF.

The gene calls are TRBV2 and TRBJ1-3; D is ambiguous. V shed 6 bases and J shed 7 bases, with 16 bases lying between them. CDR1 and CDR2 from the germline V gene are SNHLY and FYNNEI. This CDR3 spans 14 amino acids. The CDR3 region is CASSLEISENTIYF. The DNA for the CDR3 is TGTGCCAGCAGCCTCGAGATATCTGAGAACACCATATATTTT.

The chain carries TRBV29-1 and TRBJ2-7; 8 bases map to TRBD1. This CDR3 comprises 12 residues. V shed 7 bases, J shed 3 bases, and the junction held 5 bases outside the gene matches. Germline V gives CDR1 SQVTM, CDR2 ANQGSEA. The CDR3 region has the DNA TGCAGCGCTACGACAGGGGACTACGAGCAGTACTTC. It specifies CSATTGDYEQYF.

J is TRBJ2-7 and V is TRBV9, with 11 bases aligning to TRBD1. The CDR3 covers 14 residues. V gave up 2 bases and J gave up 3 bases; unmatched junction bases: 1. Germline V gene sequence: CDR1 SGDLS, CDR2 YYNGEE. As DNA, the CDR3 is TGTGCCAGCAGCGTGGGACAGGGGGTCTACGAGCAGTACTTC. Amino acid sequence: CASSVGQGVYEQYF.

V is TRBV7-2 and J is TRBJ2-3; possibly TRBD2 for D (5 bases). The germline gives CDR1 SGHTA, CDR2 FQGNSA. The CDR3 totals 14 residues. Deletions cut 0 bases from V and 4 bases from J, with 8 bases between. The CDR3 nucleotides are TGTGCCAGCAGCTTAGCTATCGGGGCAGATACGCAGTATTTT. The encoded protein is CASSLAIGADTQYF.

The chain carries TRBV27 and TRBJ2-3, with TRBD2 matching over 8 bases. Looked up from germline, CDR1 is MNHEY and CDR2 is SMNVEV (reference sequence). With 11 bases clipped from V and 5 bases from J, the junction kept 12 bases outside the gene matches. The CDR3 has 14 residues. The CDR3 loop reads CAAGGLRGGDTQYF. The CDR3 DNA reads TGTGCCGCGGGGGGCCTCCGGGGGGGAGATACGCAGTATTTT.

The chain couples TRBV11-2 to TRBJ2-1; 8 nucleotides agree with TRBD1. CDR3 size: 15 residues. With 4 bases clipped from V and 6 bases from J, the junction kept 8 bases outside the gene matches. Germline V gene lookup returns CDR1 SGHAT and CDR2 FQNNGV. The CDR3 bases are TGTGCCAGCAGCTCAGACGGACAGGGAGTCAATGAGCAGTTCTTC. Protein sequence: CASSSDGQGVNEQFF. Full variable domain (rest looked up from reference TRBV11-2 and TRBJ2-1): EAGVAQSPRYKIIEKRQSVAFWCNPISGHATLYWYQQILGQGPKLLIQFQNNGVVDDSQLPKDRFSAERLKGVDSTLKIQPAKLEDSAVYLCASSSDGQGVNEQFFGPGTRLTVL.

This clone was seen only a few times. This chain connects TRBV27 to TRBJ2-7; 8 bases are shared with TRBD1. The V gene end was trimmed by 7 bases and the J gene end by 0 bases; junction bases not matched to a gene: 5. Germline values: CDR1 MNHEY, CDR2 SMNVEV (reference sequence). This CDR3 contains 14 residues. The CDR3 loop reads CASKGQGYSYEQYF. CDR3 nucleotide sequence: TGTGCCAGCAAAGGACAGGGTTACTCCTACGAGCAGTACTTC.

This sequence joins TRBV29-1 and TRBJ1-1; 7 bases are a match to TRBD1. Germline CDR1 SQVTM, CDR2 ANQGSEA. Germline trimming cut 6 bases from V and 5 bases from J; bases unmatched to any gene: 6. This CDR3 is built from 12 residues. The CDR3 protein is CSVEQGRTEAFF. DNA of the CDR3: TGCAGCGTGGAACAGGGGAGAACTGAAGCTTTCTTT.

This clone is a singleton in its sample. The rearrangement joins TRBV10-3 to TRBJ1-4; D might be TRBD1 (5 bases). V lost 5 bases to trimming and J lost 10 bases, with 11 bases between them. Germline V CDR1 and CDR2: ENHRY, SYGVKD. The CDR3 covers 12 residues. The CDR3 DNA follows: TGTGCCATCAGTAGGGGATTTTTAAAACTGTTTTTT. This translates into CAISRGFLKLFF.

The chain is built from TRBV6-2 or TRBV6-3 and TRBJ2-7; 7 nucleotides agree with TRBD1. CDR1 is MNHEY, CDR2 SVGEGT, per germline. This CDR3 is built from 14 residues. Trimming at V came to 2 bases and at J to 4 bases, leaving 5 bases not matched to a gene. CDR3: CASSYDREFYEQYF. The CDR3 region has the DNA TGTGCCAGCAGTTACGACAGGGAGTTTTACGAGCAGTACTTC.

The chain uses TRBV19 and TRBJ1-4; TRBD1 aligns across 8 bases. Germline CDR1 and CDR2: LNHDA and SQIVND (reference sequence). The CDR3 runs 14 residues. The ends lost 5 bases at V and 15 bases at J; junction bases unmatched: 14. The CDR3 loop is CASSFRDRPLMMFF. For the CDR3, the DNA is TGTGCCAGTAGTTTCCGGGACAGGCCTCTTATGATGTTTTTT.

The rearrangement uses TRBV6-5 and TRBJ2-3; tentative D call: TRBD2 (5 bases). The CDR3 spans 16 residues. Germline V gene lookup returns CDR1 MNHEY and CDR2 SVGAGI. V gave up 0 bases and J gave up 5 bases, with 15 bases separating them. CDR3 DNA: TGTGCCAGCAGTTACTCGGGGAGACTGTGGGGAGATACGCAGTATTTT. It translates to CASSYSGRLWGDTQYF.